This section outlines one T cell receptor beta chain sequence together with its context. Its antigen target is currently unknown. Base qualities are not provided; no much larger clone lies one nucleotide away. The data were taken from a study of cytomegalovirus exposure and HLA in healthy donors (dated by TCRdb to the late 2010s). Regarding the complete study: According to a later analysis, the approximately 120 validation repertoires were produced on the same platform as the roughly 700 repertoires of the first cohort. The aim of the study was to test whether cataloging public T cell receptors could identify signatures of past pathogen exposure. Along with the roughly 670-subject first cohort, a separate validation cohort of 120 different subjects was used. To predict cytomegalovirus infection status, the study combined high-throughput TCR immunosequencing, statistical association of individual TCRs with disease status, and machine learning.

The donors belonged to the validation cohort of around 120 subjects, which was separate from the roughly 670-subject first cohort. The CDR3 runs 14 amino acids, cysteine and phenylalanine included. Of all the DNA, just the CDR3 is kept, 42 bases in frame from base 1. Deletion took 8 bases off V and 2 bases off J, with a span of 10 bases between the germline ends. In the germline V gene, CDR1 corresponds to WSHSY and CDR2 to SAAADI. Study-wide conclusions, independent of this receptor: A later analysis found that TCRs clustered in the first cohort also tended to co-occur in the roughly 120 validation repertoires, with approximately 93% of cluster scores above 0. Three of the identified cytomegalovirus-associated TCR beta chains were confirmed in vitro to be specific for cytomegalovirus antigens. In the study, 164 TCR beta chains were listed as associated with cytomegalovirus. Most TCR sequences were seen in very few donors, while some public TCRs were found in many individuals. All 120 or so repertoires were used to score co-occurrence in the validation cohort in a later analysis, because that analysis had no HLA typing for the cohort. It was suggested by the authors that the approach could potentially be generalized to other disease states and immunological phenotypes. The classifier was reported to diagnose cytomegalovirus status with high specificity and sensitivity in both the original and validation cohorts.

Preparation of the library involved the immunoSEQ multiplex PCR assay. Per the original workflow: To diagnose cytomegalovirus status from the catalog of TCR beta chain sequences, a statistical classification framework was built. The clones in this table, taken by TCRdb from immuneACCESS, are in-frame only. Not every clone is retained; where verified, under half of the shortfall comes from an unresolved V gene, and the cause of the rest is unknown. The V and J calls and clone size are taken from that table; D and trimming were inferred from the DNA. This sample is represented by about 49,000 clones; almost 95% of them were singletons. The top ten hold almost 1.5% of the sample.

This sequence originates from a man younger than 35 in good health and CMV-seronegative. The sample consisted of PBMCs. Recombination linked TRBV10-2 to TRBJ2-6, and perhaps TRBD1 as D gene, on 5 matching bases. The CDR3 loop reads CASSVRAGANVLTF. The DNA sequence is as follows: TGCGCCAGCTCGGTCAGGGCTGGGGCCAACGTCCTGACTTTC.